These 21 T cell receptor beta chains came from one sample sequenced in a study of T cell clonotyping in hematopoietic cell transplantation. Generated by immunoSEQ multiplex PCR, the TCRdb table keeps only in-frame clones and is missing some. The table includes over 5,000 clones, more than 90% detected once. The sequencing used peripheral blood mononuclear cells, collected 100 days after allogeneic stem cell transplant. The receptor set was obtained from a female patient in her 50s who had an allogeneic stem cell transplant from an unrelated donor, so T cells may come from the graft donor. Some clones in this sample may be carry-over from other donors' samples.

The genes are TRBV30 and TRBJ1-6; D gene ambiguous. In germline, CDR1 is GTSNPN, CDR2 SVGIG (reference sequence). V gave up 1 base and J gave up 4 bases, with 5 bases separating them. The CDR3 loop spans 13 amino acids. CDR3 sequence: CAWSEEYNSPLHF. DNA of the CDR3: TGTGCCTGGAGTGAGGAGTATAATTCACCCCTCCACTTT.

The chain recombines TRBV5-6 with TRBJ1-1; unclear D gene. Germline V lookup: CDR1 SGHDT, CDR2 YYEEEE. Trimming left V 3 bases short and J 5 bases short, with 5 bases between. The CDR3 consists of 11 residues. DNA of the CDR3: TGTGCCAGCAGCTATGATACTGAAGCTTTCTTT. Its translation: CASSYDTEAFF.

The chain is built from TRBV5-6 and TRBJ2-7; possible D gene TRBD2, 5 bases. V lost 0 bases, J lost 5 bases, and 9 bases lay in between. CDR3 length: 13 amino acids. Germline CDR1 is SGHDT and CDR2 is YYEEEE. CDR3 amino acids: CASSLGGPNEQYF. CDR3 nucleotide sequence: TGTGCCAGCAGCTTGGGAGGGCCCAACGAGCAGTACTTC.

V and J are TRBV7-6 and TRBJ2-2; unclear D gene. Looked up from germline, CDR1 is SGHVS and CDR2 is FNYEAQ. Trimming took 7 bases from V and 1 from J, leaving 13 bases between them. The CDR3 covers 15 residues. In nucleotides, the CDR3 is TGTGCCAGCACCCGTTTTGGGCAGAACACCGGGGAGCTGTTTTTT. Encoded protein: CASTRFGQNTGELFF.

The chain recombines TRBV9 with TRBJ2-7; 10 bases line up with TRBD1. J was trimmed by 5 bases and V by 4 bases; bases with no gene match: 18. CDR1 and CDR2 (germline): SGDLS, YYNGEE. This CDR3 has 18 amino acids. The CDR3 nucleotides read TGTGCCAGCAGCACCAACGCCGGATATGGGGACAGGGGTAACGAGCAGTACTTC. As protein: CASSTNAGYGDRGNEQYF.

V and J are TRBV30 and TRBJ1-4; D might be TRBD1 (6 bases). The CDR3 has 12 amino acids. Germline CDR1 and CDR2: GTSNPN and SVGIG (reference sequence). The DNA of the CDR3 is TGTGCTTGCAACAGGGCCGGGGAAAAACTGTTTTTT. This gives the protein CACNRAGEKLFF.

The rearrangement joins TRBV5-6 to TRBJ2-7; D gene ambiguous. Germline lookup yields CDR1 SGHDT and CDR2 YYEEEE. This CDR3 is built from 16 residues. Trimming shortened V by 4 bases and J by 2 bases, and 19 bases separated the two germline ends. The CDR3 sequence is CASSLFTSSGPYEQYF. The CDR3 nucleotides read TGTGCCAGCAGCCTATTTACATCCTCGGGTCCCTACGAGCAGTACTTC.

This clone appeared once. The chain carries TRBV19 and TRBJ2-1, with D perhaps matching TRBD1 (6 bases). The V end lost 4 bases, the J end lost 4 bases, and 17 bases lay between the germline ends. This CDR3 is built from 16 residues. Germline-derived CDR1 and CDR2 are LNHDA and SQIVND (reference sequence). This chain's CDR3 is CASSTLQGKGYNEQFF. The CDR3 region has the DNA TGTGCCAGTAGTACACTACAGGGAAAGGGTTACAATGAGCAGTTCTTC. The variable domain in full, completed from reference TRBV19 and TRBJ2-1, reads DGGITQSPKYLFRKEGQNVTLSCEQNLNHDAMYWYRQDPGQGLRLIYYSQIVNDFQKGDIAEGYSVSREKKESFPLTVTSAQKNPTAFYLCASSTLQGKGYNEQFFGPGTRLTVL.

The chain uses TRBV2 and TRBJ2-1; D is ambiguous. The CDR3 runs to 13 residues. CDR1 is SNHLY and CDR2 is FYNNEI in the germline V gene. V gave up 7 bases and J gave up 4 bases, with 11 bases separating them. This CDR3 is CASIPPEYNEQFF. The CDR3, as DNA: TGTGCCAGCATCCCCCCGGAATACAATGAGCAGTTCTTC.

V usage is TRBV2 and J usage is TRBJ1-5; D call uncertain. Trimming took 4 bases from V and 3 from J, leaving 10 bases between them. CDR1 and CDR2 from the germline V gene are SNHLY and FYNNEI. The CDR3 runs 14 residues. CDR3 in DNA: TGTGCCAGCAGTGCGGGCAGCAACAATCAGCCCCAGCATTTT. The encoded protein is CASSAGSNNQPQHF. The entire variable domain, with the rest obtained from reference TRBV2 and TRBJ1-5, is as follows: EPEVTQTPSHQVTQMGQEVILRCVPISNHLYFYWYRQILGQKVEFLVSFYNNEISEKSEIFDDQFSVERPDGSNFTLKIRSTKLEDSAMYFCASSAGSNNQPQHFGDGTRLSIL.

The rearrangement links TRBV5-1 to TRBJ2-3; D unresolved. V dropped 0 bases and J dropped 7 bases, with 15 bases sitting between them. CDR1 and CDR2 from the germline V gene are SGHRS and YFSETQ. This CDR3 has 15 residues. The CDR3 is CASSLEPGRLNTQYF. CDR3 in DNA: TGCGCCAGCAGCTTGGAACCCGGAAGGTTGAATACGCAGTATTTT.

The gene calls are TRBV5-1 and TRBJ1-4, with 8 bases that match TRBD1. This CDR3 is 14 amino acids long. Germline V CDR1 and CDR2: SGHRS, YFSETQ. The ends lost 0 bases at V and 9 bases at J; junction bases unmatched: 4. The chain's CDR3 is CASSLGQGTQKLFF. CDR3 bases: TGCGCCAGCAGCTTGGGACAGGGGACCCAAAAACTGTTTTTT.

This CDR3 reads CASSYPGQGTGYTF. CDR3 bases: TGTGCCAGCAGTTACCCTGGACAGGGAACTGGCTACACCTTC. This chain connects TRBV6-5 to TRBJ1-2; TRBD1 aligns across 8 bases. V dropped 2 bases and J dropped 7; count of bases not matched to a gene: 6. The CDR3 totals 14 residues. In germline, CDR1 is MNHEY, CDR2 SVGAGI.

This chain links TRBV11-2 with TRBJ2-7; possible D gene TRBD1, 6 bases. The CDR3 covers 16 residues. CDR1 and CDR2 (germline): SGHAT, FQNNGV. Trimming shortened V by 0 bases and J by 6 bases, and 18 bases separated the two germline ends. This CDR3 reads CASSLDSAGDDFEQYF. CDR3 DNA: TGTGCCAGCAGCTTAGATTCGGCAGGGGACGACTTCGAGCAGTACTTC.

The gene calls are TRBV11-3 and TRBJ2-3; weak D call: TRBD2 (6 bases). The CDR3 runs 17 residues. V was shortened by 5 bases and J by 0 bases, with 18 bases between the two germline ends. Looked up from germline, CDR1 is SGHNT and CDR2 is YENEEA. The CDR3 reads CASSGRRGFGSTDTQYF. DNA of the CDR3: TGTGCCAGCAGCGGGAGACGGGGGTTCGGCAGCACAGATACGCAGTATTTT.

This sequence joins TRBV30 and TRBJ1-6; D ambiguous. This CDR3 is 12 amino acids long. Germline CDR1 and CDR2: GTSNPN and SVGIG (reference sequence). V was cut by 4 bases and J by 7 bases, with 8 bases left in between. The CDR3 protein is CAWKGRNSPLHF. The CDR3 DNA follows: TGTGCCTGGAAGGGCAGGAATTCACCCCTCCACTTT. The full variable domain, completed using reference TRBV30 and TRBJ1-6, is SQTIHQWPATLVQPVGSPLSLECTVEGTSNPNLYWYRQAAGRGLQLLFYSVGIGQISSEVPQNLSASRPQDRQFILSSKKLLLSDSGFYLCAWKGRNSPLHFGNGTRLTVT.

V is TRBV7-9 and J is TRBJ2-5; D is uncertain. The V gene's germline CDR1 is SEHNR and CDR2 FQNEAQ (reference sequence). V was cut by 8 bases and J by 5 bases, with 12 bases left in between. This CDR3 contains 12 residues. The CDR3 bases are TGTGCCAGCCACCCGGTAGGGGAGACCCAGTACTTC. It is translated as CASHPVGETQYF.

The genes are TRBV30 and TRBJ1-2; 12 nucleotides align to TRBD1. Trimming removed 5 bases from V and 8 bases from J; junction bases left unmatched: 15. CDR1 is GTSNPN and CDR2 is SVGIG in the germline V gene (reference sequence). This CDR3 region has 16 residues. The CDR3 nucleotides are TGTGCCTGGGTGATAAAGTCGGGACAGGGGGCGCGGGGCTACACCTTC. Protein: CAWVIKSGQGARGYTF.

This clone appeared once. The rearrangement uses TRBV28 and TRBJ1-1; D unclear. The CDR3 contains 11 residues. CDR1 is MDHEN and CDR2 is SYDVKM in the germline V gene. V was pared by 3 bases and J by 10 bases, with 9 bases between. The CDR3 nucleotides are TGTGCCAGCAGTTTTAGCGGTGGAGCTTTCTTT. This codes for CASSFSGGAFF. The full variable domain, rest sourced from reference TRBV28 and TRBJ1-1, is DVKVTQSSRYLVKRTGEKVFLECVQDMDHENMFWYRQDPGLGLRLIYFSYDVKMKEKGDIPEGYSVSREKKERFSLILESASTNQTSMYLCASSFSGGAFFGQGTRLTVV.

This sequence joins TRBV29-1 and TRBJ1-2, with TRBD1 matching over 11 bases. The CDR3 runs to 17 residues. V trimming: 6 bases; J trimming: 3 bases; junction bases outside the gene matches: 15. Germline CDR1 and CDR2: SQVTM and ANQGSEA. The DNA for the CDR3 is TGCAGCGTCTCCAACACCCCCGGGACAGGGGGAGACTATGGCTACACCTTC. This gives the protein CSVSNTPGTGGDYGYTF.

This clone appeared once. The chain uses TRBV25-1 and TRBJ2-7; no clear D gene. CDR3 length equals 12 residues. Germline V gene data show CDR1 as MGHDK and CDR2 as SYGVNS. Trimming left V 2 bases short and J 7 bases short, with 9 bases between. In DNA, the CDR3 is TGTGCCAGCAGTGAAGGGTTGGGGGAGCAGTACTTC. Translation: CASSEGLGEQYF.